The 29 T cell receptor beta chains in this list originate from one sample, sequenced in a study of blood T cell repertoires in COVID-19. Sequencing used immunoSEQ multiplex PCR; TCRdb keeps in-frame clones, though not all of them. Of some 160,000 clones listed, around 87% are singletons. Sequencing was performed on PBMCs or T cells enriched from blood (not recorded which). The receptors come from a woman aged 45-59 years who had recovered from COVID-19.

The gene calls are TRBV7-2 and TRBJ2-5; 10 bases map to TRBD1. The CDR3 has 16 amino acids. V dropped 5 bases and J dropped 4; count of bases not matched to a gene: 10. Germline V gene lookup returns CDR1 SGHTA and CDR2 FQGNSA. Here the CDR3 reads CASSPRPGQGSETQYF. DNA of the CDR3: TGTGCCAGCAGCCCCCGTCCGGGACAGGGGTCAGAGACCCAGTACTTC.

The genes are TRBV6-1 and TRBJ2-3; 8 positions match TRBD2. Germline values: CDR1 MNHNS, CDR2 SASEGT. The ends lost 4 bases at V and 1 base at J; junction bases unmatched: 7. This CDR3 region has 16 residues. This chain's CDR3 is CASSATSGGGTDTQYF. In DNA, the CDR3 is TGTGCCAGCAGTGCAACGAGCGGGGGAGGCACAGATACGCAGTATTTT.

CDR3 DNA sequence: TGTGCCAGCAGTTTAGATCCGGGACTAAGGGACACCGGGGAGCTGTTTTTT. It codes for CASSLDPGLRDTGELFF. V gene TRBV6-2 or TRBV6-3 combines with J gene TRBJ2-2; TRBD2 matches at 7 bases. V dropped 4 bases and J dropped 3; count of bases not matched to a gene: 11. This CDR3 spans 17 amino acids. Germline assignment: CDR1 MNHEY and CDR2 SVGEGT.

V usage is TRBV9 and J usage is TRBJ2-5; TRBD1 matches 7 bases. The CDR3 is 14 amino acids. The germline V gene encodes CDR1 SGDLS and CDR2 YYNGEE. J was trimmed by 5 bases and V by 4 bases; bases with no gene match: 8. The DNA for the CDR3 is TGTGCCAGCAGCCCGCGACAGGGACAGGAGACCCAGTACTTC. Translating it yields CASSPRQGQETQYF.

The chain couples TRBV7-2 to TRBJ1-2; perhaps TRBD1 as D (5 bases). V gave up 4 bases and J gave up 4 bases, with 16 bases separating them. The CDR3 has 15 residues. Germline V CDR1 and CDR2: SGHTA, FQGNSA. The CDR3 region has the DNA TGTGCCAGCAGCTCCAGGAGCCAGGGCCCCTATGGCTACACCTTC. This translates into CASSSRSQGPYGYTF. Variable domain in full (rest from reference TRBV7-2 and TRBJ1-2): GAGVSQSPSNKVTEKGKDVELRCDPISGHTALYWYRQSLGQGLEFLIYFQGNSAPDKSGLPSDRFSAERTGGSVSTLTIQRTQQEDSAVYLCASSSRSQGPYGYTFGSGTRLTVV.

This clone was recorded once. The CDR3 region is CASSPQGNQPQHF. The DNA for the CDR3 is TGTGCCAGCAGCCCACAGGGAAATCAGCCCCAGCATTTT. This rearrangement joins TRBV7-2 to TRBJ1-5, with a possible D match to TRBD1 (6 bases). Per germline, CDR1 SGHTA and CDR2 FQGNSA. The CDR3 spans 13 residues. Trimming removed 5 bases at V and 4 bases at J, with 9 bases between.

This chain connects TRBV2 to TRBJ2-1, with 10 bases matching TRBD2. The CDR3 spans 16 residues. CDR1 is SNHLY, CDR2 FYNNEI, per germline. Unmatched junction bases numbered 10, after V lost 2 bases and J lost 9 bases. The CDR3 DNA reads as TGTGCCAGCAGTGAAAAGTATACTAGCGGGGCCGGTGAGCAGTTCTTC. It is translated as CASSEKYTSGAGEQFF.

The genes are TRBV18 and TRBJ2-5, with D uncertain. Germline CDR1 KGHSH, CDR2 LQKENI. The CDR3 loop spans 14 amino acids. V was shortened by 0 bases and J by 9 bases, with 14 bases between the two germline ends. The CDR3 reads CASSPPERGNPQYF. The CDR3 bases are TGTGCCAGCTCACCACCGGAGCGCGGAAACCCCCAGTACTTC.

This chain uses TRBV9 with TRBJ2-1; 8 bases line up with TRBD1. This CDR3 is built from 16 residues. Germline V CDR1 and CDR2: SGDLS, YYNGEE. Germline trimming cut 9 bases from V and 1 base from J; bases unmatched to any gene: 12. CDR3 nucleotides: TGTGCCATGACCCCAGGGGGCCCCCAATCCTACAATGAGCAGTTCTTC. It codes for CAMTPGGPQSYNEQFF.

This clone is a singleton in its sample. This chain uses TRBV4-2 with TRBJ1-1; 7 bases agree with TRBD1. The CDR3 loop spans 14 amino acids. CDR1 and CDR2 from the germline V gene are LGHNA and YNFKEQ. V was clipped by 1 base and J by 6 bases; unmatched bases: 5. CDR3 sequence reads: CASSQGQGIPEAFF. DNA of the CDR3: TGTGCCAGCAGCCAAGGACAGGGAATTCCTGAAGCTTTCTTT.

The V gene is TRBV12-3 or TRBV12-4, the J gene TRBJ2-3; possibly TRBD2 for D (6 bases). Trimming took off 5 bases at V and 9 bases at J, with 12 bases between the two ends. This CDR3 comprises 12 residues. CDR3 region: CASSPAGRTQYF. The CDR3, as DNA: TGTGCCAGCAGTCCCGCAGGGAGGACGCAGTATTTT.

CDR3 in DNA: TGTGCCAGCAGCTTAGTGGGGGGACAGATAAATCAGCCCCAGCATTTT. It codes for CASSLVGGQINQPQHF. The chain uses TRBV7-8 and TRBJ1-5; 7 nucleotides agree with TRBD1. Looked up from germline, CDR1 is SGHVS and CDR2 is FQNEAQ. V lost 1 base, J lost 4 bases, and 7 bases stayed unmatched. This CDR3 has 16 amino acids. The whole variable domain, filled in from reference TRBV7-8 and TRBJ1-5, reads GAGVSQSPRYKVAKRGQDVALRCDPISGHVSLFWYQQALGQGPEFLTYFQNEAQLDKSGLPSDRFFAERPEGSVSTLKIQRTQQEDSAVYLCASSLVGGQINQPQHFGDGTRLSIL.

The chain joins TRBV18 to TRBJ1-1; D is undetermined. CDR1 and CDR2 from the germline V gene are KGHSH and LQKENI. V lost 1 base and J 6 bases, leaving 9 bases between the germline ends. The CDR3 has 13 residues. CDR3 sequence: CASSPLGSAEAFF. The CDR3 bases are TGTGCCAGCTCACCACTCGGTTCGGCTGAAGCTTTCTTT.

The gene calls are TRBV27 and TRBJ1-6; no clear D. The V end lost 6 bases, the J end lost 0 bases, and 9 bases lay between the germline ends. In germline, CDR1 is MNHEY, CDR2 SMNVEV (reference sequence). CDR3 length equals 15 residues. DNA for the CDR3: TGTGCCAGCAGCCTTACTAGCTCCTATAATTCACCCCTCCACTTT. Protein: CASSLTSSYNSPLHF.

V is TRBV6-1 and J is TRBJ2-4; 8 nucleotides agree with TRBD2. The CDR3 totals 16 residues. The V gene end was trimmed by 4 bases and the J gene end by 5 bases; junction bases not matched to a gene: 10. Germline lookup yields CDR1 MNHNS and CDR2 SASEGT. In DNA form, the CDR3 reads TGTGCCAGCAGTGTTCGCACGGGAGGGGAAGAAAACATTCAGTACTTC. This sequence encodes CASSVRTGGEENIQYF.

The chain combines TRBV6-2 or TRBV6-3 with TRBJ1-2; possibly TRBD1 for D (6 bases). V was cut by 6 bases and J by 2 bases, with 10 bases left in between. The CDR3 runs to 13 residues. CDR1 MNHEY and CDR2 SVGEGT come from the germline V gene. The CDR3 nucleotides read TGTGCCAGCAGCAAGACAGGAAACTATGGCTACACCTTC. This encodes CASSKTGNYGYTF.

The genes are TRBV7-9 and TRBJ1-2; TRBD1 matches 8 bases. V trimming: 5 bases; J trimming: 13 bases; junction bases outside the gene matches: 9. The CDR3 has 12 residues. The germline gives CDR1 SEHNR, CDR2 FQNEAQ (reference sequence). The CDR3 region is CASSLDRVPPTF. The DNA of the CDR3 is TGTGCCAGCAGCCTGGACAGGGTCCCCCCCACCTTC.

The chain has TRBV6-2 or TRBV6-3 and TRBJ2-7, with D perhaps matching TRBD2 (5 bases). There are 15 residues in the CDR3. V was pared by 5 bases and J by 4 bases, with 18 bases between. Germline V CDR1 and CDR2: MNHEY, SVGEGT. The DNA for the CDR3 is TGTGCCAGCAGTCTCCCCCGGGATCCCCCTTACGAGCAGTACTTC. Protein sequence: CASSLPRDPPYEQYF.

The CDR3 DNA follows: TGTGCCAGCAGCTTACAGGGGACTGACGAGCAGTACTTC. Its protein product is CASSLQGTDEQYF. V gene TRBV5-4 combines with J gene TRBJ2-7; the D gene is possibly TRBD1 (7 bases). CDR1 is SGHNT and CDR2 is YYREEE in the germline V gene (reference sequence). The CDR3 length is 13 residues. V lost 2 bases and J lost 5, with 11 bases in between.

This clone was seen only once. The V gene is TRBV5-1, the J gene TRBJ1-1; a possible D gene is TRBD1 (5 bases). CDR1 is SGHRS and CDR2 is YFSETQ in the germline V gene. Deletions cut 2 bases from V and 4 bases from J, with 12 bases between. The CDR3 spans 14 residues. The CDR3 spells CASSLFQGGTEAFF. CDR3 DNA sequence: TGCGCCAGCAGCTTATTCCAGGGTGGCACTGAAGCTTTCTTT.

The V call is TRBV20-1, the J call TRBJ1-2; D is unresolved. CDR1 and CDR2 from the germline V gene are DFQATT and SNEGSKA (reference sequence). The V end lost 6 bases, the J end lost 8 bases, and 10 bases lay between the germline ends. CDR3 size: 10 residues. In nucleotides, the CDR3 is TGCAGTGCCGCCTCCCTAGGCTACACCTTC. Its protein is CSAASLGYTF.

CDR3 sequence reads: CASSLARLAGEETQYF. In DNA, the CDR3 is TGCGCCAGCAGCTTGGCCCGGCTAGCGGGGGAAGAGACCCAGTACTTC. J is TRBJ2-5 and V is TRBV5-1; 10 bases line up with TRBD2. Germline lookup yields CDR1 SGHRS and CDR2 YFSETQ. This CDR3 has 16 residues. V lost 0 bases and J lost 3; bases outside the gene matches: 5.

CDR3 residues: CASSYPVRGNNSPLHF. CDR3 nucleotide sequence: TGTGCCAGCAGTTACCCGGTCCGGGGAAATAATTCACCCCTCCACTTT. V usage is TRBV6-5 and J usage is TRBJ1-6, with unresolved D. The CDR3 loop spans 16 amino acids. Germline V gene data show CDR1 as MNHEY and CDR2 as SVGAGI. V lost 2 bases and J lost 5, with 13 bases in between.

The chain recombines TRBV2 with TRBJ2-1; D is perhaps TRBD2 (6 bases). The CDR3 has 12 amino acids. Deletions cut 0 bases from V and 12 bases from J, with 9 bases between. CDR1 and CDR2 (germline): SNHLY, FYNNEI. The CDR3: CASSEARELQFF. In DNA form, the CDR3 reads TGTGCCAGCAGTGAAGCGCGGGAATTGCAGTTCTTC.

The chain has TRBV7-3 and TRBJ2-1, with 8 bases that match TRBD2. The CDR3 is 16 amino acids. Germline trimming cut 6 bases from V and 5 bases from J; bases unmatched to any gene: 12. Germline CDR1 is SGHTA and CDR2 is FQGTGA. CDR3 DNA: TGTGCCAGCAGTCCCGTAGCGGGGATTCCTAACAATGAGCAGTTCTTC. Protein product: CASSPVAGIPNNEQFF.

CDR3 nucleotide sequence: TGTGCCAGCAGTGACAACGGTGAGCAGTTCTTC. Protein: CASSDNGEQFF. This chain links TRBV6-1 with TRBJ2-1; D is unresolved. Germline CDR1 is MNHNS and CDR2 is SASEGT. V lost 3 bases and J lost 9, with 6 bases in between. CDR3 size: 11 residues.

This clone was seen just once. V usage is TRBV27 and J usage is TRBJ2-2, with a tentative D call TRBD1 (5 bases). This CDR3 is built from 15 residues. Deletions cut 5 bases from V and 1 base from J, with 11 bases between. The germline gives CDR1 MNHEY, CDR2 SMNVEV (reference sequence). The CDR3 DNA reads TGTGCCAGCAGTAGGCGCCAGGGGAACACCGGGGAGCTGTTTTTT. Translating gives CASSRRQGNTGELFF.

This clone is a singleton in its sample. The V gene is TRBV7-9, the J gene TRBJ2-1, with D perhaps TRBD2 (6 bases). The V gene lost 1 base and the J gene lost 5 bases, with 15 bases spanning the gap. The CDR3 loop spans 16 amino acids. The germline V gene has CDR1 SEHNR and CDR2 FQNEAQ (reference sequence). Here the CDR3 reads CASSLGRTKADNEQFF. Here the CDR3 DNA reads TGTGCCAGCAGCTTAGGTAGGACTAAGGCCGACAATGAGCAGTTCTTC.

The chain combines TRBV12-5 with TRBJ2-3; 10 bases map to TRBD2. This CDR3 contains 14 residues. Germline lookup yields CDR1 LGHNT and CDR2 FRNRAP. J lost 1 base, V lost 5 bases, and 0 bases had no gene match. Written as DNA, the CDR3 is TGTGCTAGTGGTCTAGCGGGGGGCACAGATACGCAGTATTTT. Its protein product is CASGLAGGTDTQYF. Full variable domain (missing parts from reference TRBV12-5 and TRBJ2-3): DARVTQTPRHKVTEMGQEVTMRCQPILGHNTVFWYRQTMMQGLELLAYFRNRAPLDDSGMPKDRFSAEMPDATLATLKIQPSEPRDSAVYFCASGLAGGTDTQYFGPGTRLTVL.